This record covers a single TCR beta chain. Its antigen is still unknown. This CDR3 comprises 19 residues. V lost 2 bases to trimming and J lost 3 bases; unmatched junction nucleotides: 13. Germline lookup yields CDR1 KGHDR and CDR2 SFDVKD. The sample comes from a study of T cell responses to AZD1222 COVID-19 vaccine. Clones were sequenced by immunoSEQ multiplex PCR, and TCRdb holds only the in-frame ones, with some missing. Of 150,000 to 200,000 clones listed, roughly 93% are singletons. Findings of the study overall: Only a handful of AZD1222 recipients were seropositive at baseline.

This TCR was sampled from an adult in good health. The V call is TRBV24-1, the J call TRBJ2-2; 8 nucleotides line up with TRBD1. The sample was peripheral blood, taken on day 0 of AZD1222 vaccination. This CDR3 reads CATSDSDRALWGDTGELFF. For the CDR3, the DNA is TGTGCCACCAGTGATTCGGACAGGGCCTTATGGGGAGACACCGGGGAGCTGTTTTTT.